These 29 T cell receptor beta chains share one sample of origin, sequenced in a study of blood T cell repertoires in COVID-19. Sequencing was performed with immunoSEQ multiplex PCR; in TCRdb, only in-frame clones are kept and a portion is missing. The sample carries over 200,000 clones, roughly nine tenths recorded once. The sample comprised peripheral blood. Every receptor here comes from a man in his sixties who had recovered from COVID-19.

This clone appeared a single time. The gene calls are TRBV19 and TRBJ1-4; D is ambiguous. The CDR3 length is 12 residues. The germline gives CDR1 LNHDA, CDR2 SQIVND (reference sequence). V lost 5 bases, J lost 13 bases, and 14 bases lay in between. The CDR3 bases are TGTGCCAGTAGTCACGGGGAGGGCAGACTGTTTTTT. Amino acids: CASSHGEGRLFF.

This clone was seen a few times. The chain links TRBV5-1 to TRBJ1-1, with 9 bases that match TRBD1. Germline V CDR1 and CDR2: SGHRS, YFSETQ. The CDR3 consists of 15 residues. V was clipped by 3 bases and J by 6 bases; unmatched bases: 9. CDR3 nucleotides: TGCGCCAGCAGCTCCCCGGACAGGGGCGGGGCTGAAGCTTTCTTT. Residues: CASSSPDRGGAEAFF.

The chain has TRBV7-6 and TRBJ2-1; TRBD1 agrees at 8 bases. V gave up 6 bases and J gave up 10 bases; unmatched junction bases: 5. CDR1 and CDR2 (germline): SGHVS, FNYEAQ. The CDR3 totals 12 residues. CDR3 sequence reads: CASRGQGWEQFF. The CDR3 DNA sequence: TGTGCCAGCAGAGGACAGGGATGGGAGCAGTTCTTC.

The V gene is TRBV7-8, the J gene TRBJ1-1; weak D call: TRBD1 (5 bases). Looked up from germline, CDR1 is SGHVS and CDR2 is FQNEAQ. The CDR3 runs to 14 residues. The V end was cut by 3 bases, the J end by 10 bases, with 18 bases between. The CDR3 region is CASSFIGGGGRAFF. As DNA, the CDR3 is TGTGCCAGCAGCTTCATCGGCGGGGGAGGGCGAGCTTTCTTT. The variable domain in full, with the rest retrieved from reference TRBV7-8 and TRBJ1-1, is GAGVSQSPRYKVAKRGQDVALRCDPISGHVSLFWYQQALGQGPEFLTYFQNEAQLDKSGLPSDRFFAERPEGSVSTLKIQRTQQEDSAVYLCASSFIGGGGRAFFGQGTRLTVV.

The rearrangement links TRBV29-1 to TRBJ2-7, with D perhaps matching TRBD1 (6 bases). V shed 5 bases and J shed 0 bases, with 14 bases lying between them. CDR1 SQVTM and CDR2 ANQGSEA come from the germline V gene. This CDR3 has 14 amino acids. CDR3 sequence (DNA): TGCAGCGTTATGGGGGCAGGGAGCTCCTACGAGCAGTACTTC. It yields the protein CSVMGAGSSYEQYF.

The chain couples TRBV5-1 to TRBJ2-7, with 8 nucleotides matching TRBD1. Germline V gene lookup returns CDR1 SGHRS and CDR2 YFSETQ. The trim removed 0 bases at V and 5 bases at J, leaving 7 bases unmatched. The CDR3 has 15 residues. This CDR3 is CASSLAGGLLNEQYF. In DNA, the CDR3 is TGCGCCAGCAGCTTGGCAGGGGGCCTTTTGAACGAGCAGTACTTC.

The chain combines TRBV7-6 with TRBJ1-1; the D gene is possibly TRBD1 (5 bases). The CDR3 spans 13 residues. CDR1 and CDR2 from the germline V gene are SGHVS and FNYEAQ. V lost 4 bases and J 9 bases, leaving 15 bases between the germline ends. CDR3 nucleotides: TGTGCCAGCAGCTCAGCCCGCAGGGATAAAGCTTTCTTT. The encoded protein is CASSSARRDKAFF.

The J gene is TRBJ2-6, the V gene TRBV7-8; 9 bases are shared with TRBD1. This CDR3 spans 17 amino acids. The V gene's germline CDR1 is SGHVS and CDR2 FQNEAQ. With V trimmed by 5 bases and J by 1 base, 6 bases remained unmatched. The DNA for the CDR3 is TGTGCCAGCAGCCCGATACAGGGGGCGTCTGGGGCCAACGTCCTGACTTTC. This sequence encodes CASSPIQGASGANVLTF.

The sample holds one count of this clone. V and J are TRBV6-5 and TRBJ2-7; weak D call: TRBD2 (5 bases). With 9 bases removed from V and 2 bases from J, the gap between germline ends came to 11 bases. Germline V gives CDR1 MNHEY, CDR2 SVGAGI. The CDR3 consists of 12 residues. In nucleotides, the CDR3 is TGTGCCAGTCGGGGATTCGCCTACGAGCAGTACTTC. Translation: CASRGFAYEQYF.

The J gene is TRBJ2-7, the V gene TRBV5-6; D gene ambiguous. Looked up from germline, CDR1 is SGHDT and CDR2 is YYEEEE. This CDR3 comprises 11 residues. The V end was cut by 2 bases, the J end by 6 bases, with 6 bases between. This CDR3 reads CASSLAGEQYF. The CDR3 DNA reads as TGTGCCAGCAGCTTAGCAGGCGAGCAGTACTTC.

V usage is TRBV18 and J usage is TRBJ1-2, with TRBD1 matching 9 bases. The CDR3 length is 15 residues. The trim removed 2 bases at V and 4 bases at J, leaving 5 bases unmatched. From germline, CDR1 is KGHSH and CDR2 LQKENI. This CDR3 reads CASSPSGQGSYGYTF. The CDR3 region has the DNA TGTGCCAGCTCACCATCCGGACAGGGGTCCTATGGCTACACCTTC.

J is TRBJ1-2 and V is TRBV5-5; possibly TRBD1 for D (5 bases). V lost 1 base to trimming and J lost 8 bases, with 18 bases between them. The germline CDR1 and CDR2 sequences are SGHKS and YYEKEE (reference sequence). This CDR3 region has 15 residues. The chain's CDR3 is CASSLSSQLRGGYTF. CDR3 in DNA: TGTGCCAGCAGCTTGAGTTCCCAGCTAAGGGGAGGCTACACCTTC. Variable domain in full (rest from reference TRBV5-5 and TRBJ1-2): DAGVTQSPTHLIKTRGQQVTLRCSPISGHKSVSWYQQVLGQGPQFIFQYYEKEERGRGNFPDRFSARQFPNYSSELNVNALLLGDSALYLCASSLSSQLRGGYTFGSGTRLTVV.

This rearrangement joins TRBV10-1 to TRBJ2-3, with 11 bases lining up with TRBD2. The CDR3 covers 15 residues. Germline V gene lookup returns CDR1 WNHNN and CDR2 SYGVQD (reference sequence). V lost 4 bases, J lost 4 bases, and 4 bases stayed unmatched. CDR3 sequence: CASSVGSGGADTQYF. The DNA for the CDR3 is TGCGCCAGCAGTGTCGGTAGCGGGGGGGCAGATACGCAGTATTTT.

The rearrangement uses TRBV7-3 and TRBJ1-2; D gene ambiguous. CDR1 SGHTA and CDR2 FQGTGA come from the germline V gene. V lost 6 bases to trimming and J lost 8 bases, with 16 bases between them. The CDR3 consists of 13 residues. The CDR3 region has the DNA TGTGCCAGCAGTTATTACGCGGGGAACGGCTACACCTTC. Amino acid sequence: CASSYYAGNGYTF. Full variable domain (rest looked up from reference TRBV7-3 and TRBJ1-2): GAGVSQTPSNKVTEKGKYVELRCDPISGHTALYWYRQSLGQGPEFLIYFQGTGAADDSGLPNDRFFAVRPEGSVSTLKIQRTERGDSAVYLCASSYYAGNGYTFGSGTRLTVV.

V gene TRBV15 combines with J gene TRBJ1-4; 9 nucleotides match TRBD1. Germline loops: CDR1 LNHNV, CDR2 YYDKDF (reference sequence). V trimming: 4 bases; J trimming: 11 bases; junction bases outside the gene matches: 11. The CDR3 has 15 amino acids. The CDR3 region has the DNA TGTGCCACCAGCACCTGGACAGGGGAAATCGGGAAACTGTTTTTT. It specifies CATSTWTGEIGKLFF.

The genes are TRBV19 and TRBJ1-2; D call uncertain. V lost 7 bases and J lost 5, with 14 bases in between. CDR1 and CDR2 (germline): LNHDA, SQIVND (reference sequence). CDR3 size: 13 residues. The CDR3 reads CASNLKPGYGYTF. DNA for the CDR3: TGTGCCAGTAATCTCAAGCCGGGGTATGGCTACACCTTC.

V is TRBV28 and J is TRBJ1-4; D unresolved. Germline CDR1 MDHEN, CDR2 SYDVKM. V lost 2 bases and J lost 3, with 4 bases in between. The CDR3 has 13 amino acids. The CDR3 nucleotides read TGTGCCAGCAGTTTAGGCCCTAATGAAAAACTGTTTTTT. It codes for CASSLGPNEKLFF.

The chain carries TRBV21-1 and TRBJ1-2. TRBV21-1 is tagged as a pseudogene. The CDR3 has 13 residues. CDR3 sequence: CASSKAPVYGYTF. CDR3 sequence (DNA): TGTGCCAGCAGCAAAGCTCCCGTCTATGGCTACACCTTC.

This chain connects TRBV7-2 to TRBJ1-2; no firm D call. Per germline, CDR1 SGHTA and CDR2 FQGNSA. Trimming pared 0 bases from V and 0 bases from J, leaving 5 bases between. The CDR3 sequence is 14 residues long. The CDR3 bases are TGTGCCAGCAGCTTAGCCCGAGCTAACTATGGCTACACCTTC. It yields the protein CASSLARANYGYTF.

The chain recombines TRBV10-3 with TRBJ2-7, with 12 bases identical to TRBD1. The CDR3 has 14 amino acids. The trim removed 6 bases at V and 6 bases at J, leaving 6 bases unmatched. Germline V gene lookup returns CDR1 ENHRY and CDR2 SYGVKD. The CDR3 sequence: CAIRLGQGAIEQYF. Here the CDR3 DNA reads TGTGCCATCAGGCTGGGACAGGGGGCGATCGAGCAGTACTTC.

This chain uses TRBV12-3 or TRBV12-4 with TRBJ2-1; D unresolved. The ends were cut back, 6 bases at V and 9 bases at J, with 15 bases in the middle. The CDR3 contains 13 residues. The CDR3 bases are TGTGCCAGCAGACCCACCGTGAGAATTGAGCAGTTCTTC. Translating gives CASRPTVRIEQFF.

The rearrangement joins TRBV2 to TRBJ2-7; TRBD1 agrees at 8 bases. CDR1 SNHLY and CDR2 FYNNEI come from the germline V gene. The CDR3 spans 12 residues. V trimming: 9 bases; J trimming: 4 bases; junction bases outside the gene matches: 5. CDR3 protein: CASLGQVYEQYF. DNA of the CDR3: TGTGCCAGTCTGGGACAGGTTTACGAGCAGTACTTC.

The genes are TRBV19 and TRBJ2-5; 7 nucleotides line up with TRBD2. V shed 7 bases, J shed 5 bases, and the junction held 7 bases outside the gene matches. Germline V gene data show CDR1 as LNHDA and CDR2 as SQIVND (reference sequence). The CDR3 covers 13 residues. CDR3 residues: CASTRGVGETQYF. The CDR3 bases are TGTGCCAGTACTCGGGGGGTAGGCGAGACCCAGTACTTC.

The CDR3, as DNA: TGTGCCAGCAGCATATTTTTTAGCGGGGGGCGCTACAATGAGCAGTTCTTC. Protein product: CASSIFFSGGRYNEQFF. The chain is built from TRBV7-9 and TRBJ2-1; 10 nucleotides match TRBD2. This CDR3 contains 17 residues. Germline CDR1 and CDR2: SEHNR and FQNEAQ (reference sequence). V lost 5 bases, J lost 3 bases, and 10 bases stayed unmatched. Full variable domain (missing parts from reference TRBV7-9 and TRBJ2-1): DTGVSQNPRHKITKRGQNVTFRCDPISEHNRLYWYRQTLGQGPEFLTYFQNEAQLEKSRLLSDRFSAERPKGSFSTLEIQRTEQGDSAMYLCASSIFFSGGRYNEQFFGPGTRLTVL.

The V call is TRBV11-3, the J call TRBJ1-3; no clear D gene. Germline assignment: CDR1 SGHNT and CDR2 YENEEA. The CDR3 runs 15 residues. Trimming removed 0 bases from V and 0 bases from J, with 6 bases in between. The CDR3 sequence is CASSLDGGSGNTIYF. For the CDR3, the DNA is TGTGCCAGCAGCTTAGACGGCGGCTCTGGAAACACCATATATTTT.

The CDR3 nucleotides are TGTGCCAGCAGTTACTCCGGCGGGAGCGGGGAGCTGTTTTTT. It translates to CASSYSGGSGELFF. V and J are TRBV6-2 or TRBV6-3 and TRBJ2-2, with 7 bases identical to TRBD2. With V trimmed by 0 bases and J by 7 bases, 2 bases remained unmatched. This CDR3 contains 14 residues. In germline, CDR1 is MNHEY, CDR2 SVGEGT.

This chain connects TRBV4-2 to TRBJ2-1; 7 nucleotides match TRBD1. With 1 base clipped from V and 4 bases from J, the junction kept 10 bases outside the gene matches. The germline V gene has CDR1 LGHNA and CDR2 YNFKEQ. CDR3 length: 17 amino acids. The CDR3 bases are TGTGCCAGCAGCCAAGTTATGTTGTCAGGGGGTTACAATGAGCAGTTCTTC. Protein: CASSQVMLSGGYNEQFF.

This clone was seen once. J is TRBJ1-2 and V is TRBV5-4; D unresolved. The germline V and J ends were trimmed by 0 bases and 0 bases, with 9 bases remaining between them. Germline V gives CDR1 SGHNT, CDR2 YYREEE (reference sequence). The CDR3 totals 15 residues. DNA for the CDR3: TGTGCCAGCAGCTTGGGTATGAGCACTAACTATGGCTACACCTTC. This translates into CASSLGMSTNYGYTF.

The V and J genes are TRBV19 and TRBJ2-3; 7 positions match TRBD1. CDR3 length equals 16 residues. J gave up 3 bases and V 4 bases, and 10 bases lay outside the gene matches. Germline lookup yields CDR1 LNHDA and CDR2 SQIVND (reference sequence). DNA for the CDR3: TGTGCCAGTAGTACTTCGACAGGGTTCTATACAGATACGCAGTATTTT. Translation gives CASSTSTGFYTDTQYF.